A single sample is the source of the 7 T cell receptor beta chains below, sequenced in a study of tumor-infiltrating lymphocytes in primary liver carcinoma. RNA was extracted from whole blood without cell sorting, alongside germline DNA. With approximately 470 ng total RNA as template and a constant-region primer, TCR beta cDNA was made. Generation of the TCR beta libraries relied on three nested multiplex PCR rounds using slightly modified ARM-PCR. Primers for the first two PCR rounds were TRBV1-TRBV30 forward primers and a C-beta reverse primer (10 cycles per round). Each CDR3 protein gets one entry after TCRdb re-called the multiplex PCR reads with MiXCR. This table holds around 210,000 distinct CDR3 sequences, about 65% found once. The sequenced sample consisted of peripheral blood. These receptors came from a woman aged 55-70 years with primary liver carcinoma and hepatitis B virus infection.

This clonotype was detected many times. The chain is built from TRBV12-3 or TRBV12-4 and TRBJ2-7, with a weak D call TRBD1 (5 bases). Trimming cost V 5 bases and J 6 bases, with 11 bases left between them. The CDR3 spans 12 residues. The CDR3 region is CASSGAHSEQYF. The DNA of the CDR3 is TGTGCCAGCAGTGGGGCCCATTCCGAGCAGTACTTC.

This chain links TRBV2 with TRBJ2-5, with D perhaps assigned TRBD1 or TRBD2 (5 bases each). Trimming removed 6 bases at V and 5 bases at J, with 16 bases between. This CDR3 region has 14 residues. The V gene's germline CDR1 is SNHLY and CDR2 FYNNEI. The DNA for the CDR3 is TGTGCCAGCAGCCGGGACGGATCTGGTGAGACCCAGTACTTC. It encodes CASSRDGSGETQYF.

The chain recombines TRBV11-2 with TRBJ2-6, with a weak D call TRBD1 (5 bases). Per germline, CDR1 SGHAT and CDR2 FQNNGV. V was cut by 8 bases and J by 1 base, with 21 bases left in between. The CDR3 covers 18 residues. In DNA, the CDR3 is TGTGCCAGCTGCCTACCCCAGGGTAGTTTGTCTGGGGCCAACGTCCTGACTTTC. This sequence encodes CASCLPQGSLSGANVLTF.

As to this clonotype: This sequence may be a read error, since a much larger clone differs from it by one base. V gene TRBV4-1 combines with J gene TRBJ2-1; TRBD2 agrees at 10 bases. CDR3 size: 17 residues. Germline CDR1 is MGHRA and CDR2 is YSYEKL. The CDR3 coding sequence is TGCACCAGCAGCCAATACTCTGTAGCGGGAGGATGGGATGAGCAGTTCTTC. This codes for CTSSQYSVAGGWDEQFF.

Regarding this clonotype: With a much larger clone just one base away, this may be a read error. The chain employs TRBV29-1 and TRBJ1-2, with a weak D call TRBD1 (6 bases). The CDR3 runs to 11 residues. Germline CDR1 and CDR2: SQVTM and ANQGSEA. CDR3 DNA: TGCAGCGCTATGGACAGCTATGGCCACACCTTC. Encoded protein: CSAMDSYGHTF.

This clonotype was seen repeatedly, ten times or more. The chain employs TRBV13 and TRBJ2-1, with 8 bases fitting TRBD2. V lost 0 bases to trimming and J lost 5 bases; unmatched junction nucleotides: 3. From germline, CDR1 is PRHDT and CDR2 FYEKMQ (reference sequence). The CDR3 is 15 amino acids. The CDR3 nucleotides read TGTGCCAGCAGCTTAGGTACTAGCGGAAACAATGAGCAGTTCTTC. As protein: CASSLGTSGNNEQFF.

The chain uses TRBV29-1 and TRBJ2-2; D remains unclear. The V gene's germline CDR1 is SQVTM and CDR2 ANQGSEA. This CDR3 has 14 amino acids. Between the trimmed V and J ends, which lost 7 bases and 7 bases, there was a span of 19 bases. This CDR3 is CSAQNGLSYGELFF. CDR3 coding DNA: TGCAGCGCCCAAAACGGGCTCTCCTACGGGGAGCTGTTTTTT.